These T cell receptor beta chains were read from a single sample in a study of blood T cell repertoires in COVID-19. Sequencing used immunoSEQ multiplex PCR; TCRdb keeps in-frame clones, though not all of them. The repertoire holds around 170,000 clones, with around 85% as singletons. The material sequenced was peripheral blood. The receptors come from a man in his fifties or sixties with active or convalescent COVID-19. CDR3s leave out the opening cysteine and the closing phenylalanine or tryptophan. D genes are given only for firm matches.

D	J	V	CDR3
TRBD1	TRBJ2-5	TRBV18	ASSSPSDRGRETQY
NA	TRBJ2-5	TRBV12-3/TRBV12-4	ASSLRGKETQY
TRBD1	TRBJ1-5	TRBV9	ASSPSGGQGLQPQH
TRBD1	TRBJ1-2	TRBV7-9	ASSQGGQETFNYGYT
NA	TRBJ1-1	TRBV30	AWSGGRNTEAF
NA	TRBJ1-1	TRBV4-1	ASSHLGVNTEAF
TRBD1	TRBJ1-1	TRBV3-1/TRBV3-2	ASLDRGGTEAF
NA	TRBJ2-7	TRBV21-1	ASSKVIAGRVVYEQY
TRBD1	TRBJ2-2	TRBV4-3	ASSQEGQGARTGELF
NA	TRBJ1-1	TRBV5-4	ASSLVDMNTEAF
TRBD1	TRBJ2-2	TRBV9	ASSVLGQDNTGELF
NA	TRBJ2-7	TRBV6-5	ASRSGVEQY
NA	TRBJ2-3	TRBV12-3/TRBV12-4	ASSSVADTQY
NA	TRBJ1-1	TRBV7-3	ASSLQGGNTEAF
TRBD1	TRBJ1-6	TRBV6-1	ASSEAGTGNWSPLH
NA	TRBJ2-5	TRBV12-3/TRBV12-4	ASSFRQEETQY
TRBD1	TRBJ2-7	TRBV6-5	ASKAGDRAGEQY
NA	TRBJ2-1	TRBV4-2	ASSQAPGNEQF
NA	TRBJ1-2	TRBV7-9	ASSTSNYGYT
NA	TRBJ1-6	TRBV6-5	ASSYSWRGNSPLH
TRBD1	TRBJ1-2	TRBV12-3/TRBV12-4	ASSTGTVSGYT
NA	TRBJ1-1	TRBV7-6	ASSLVGGVNTEAF
TRBD1	TRBJ2-7	TRBV3-1/TRBV3-2	ASSPGTGFDEQY
TRBD2	TRBJ2-7	TRBV19	ASSTLAGGGQGEQY
NA	TRBJ2-1	TRBV7-9	ASSLGGKGEQF
TRBD2	TRBJ2-2	TRBV25-1	ASSGRGSQRELF
NA	TRBJ2-7	TRBV3-1/TRBV3-2	ASSQDRRDNVQSSYEQY
TRBD1	TRBJ2-7	TRBV24-1	ATSEPGQGTHEQY
TRBD2	TRBJ2-1	TRBV15	ATSRESLAGGIQF
NA	TRBJ2-6	TRBV7-2	ASSLRQASFSGANVLT
TRBD1	TRBJ2-7	TRBV15	ATRQGVTYEQY
TRBD2	TRBJ2-1	TRBV30	ACGTSGRGEQF
NA	TRBJ1-1	TRBV5-1	ASSLEGHTMNTEAF
NA	TRBJ1-4	TRBV19	ASAGQNNEKLF
NA	TRBJ2-1	TRBV19	ASSPAGYNEQF
TRBD2	TRBJ2-3	TRBV9	ASSPDMAGGTDTQY
NA	TRBJ2-6	TRBV5-1	ASSFRQFSGANVLT
TRBD1	TRBJ2-1	TRBV24-1	ATAPQGTGNYNEQF
NA	TRBJ1-2	TRBV25-1	ASPADDSGYT
TRBD1	TRBJ1-2	TRBV28	ASSFEGASNYGYT
TRBD1	TRBJ1-1	TRBV5-5	ASRGDSRPEAF
NA	TRBJ1-1	TRBV7-9	ASSLAPTGNTEAF
NA	TRBJ2-1	TRBV9	ASSFPTRGGDNEQF
TRBD2	TRBJ2-3	TRBV25-1	ASSDLAEPTDTQY
NA	TRBJ1-1	TRBV20-1	SARKEIEAF
NA	TRBJ2-7	TRBV5-6	ASSLVGSDEQY